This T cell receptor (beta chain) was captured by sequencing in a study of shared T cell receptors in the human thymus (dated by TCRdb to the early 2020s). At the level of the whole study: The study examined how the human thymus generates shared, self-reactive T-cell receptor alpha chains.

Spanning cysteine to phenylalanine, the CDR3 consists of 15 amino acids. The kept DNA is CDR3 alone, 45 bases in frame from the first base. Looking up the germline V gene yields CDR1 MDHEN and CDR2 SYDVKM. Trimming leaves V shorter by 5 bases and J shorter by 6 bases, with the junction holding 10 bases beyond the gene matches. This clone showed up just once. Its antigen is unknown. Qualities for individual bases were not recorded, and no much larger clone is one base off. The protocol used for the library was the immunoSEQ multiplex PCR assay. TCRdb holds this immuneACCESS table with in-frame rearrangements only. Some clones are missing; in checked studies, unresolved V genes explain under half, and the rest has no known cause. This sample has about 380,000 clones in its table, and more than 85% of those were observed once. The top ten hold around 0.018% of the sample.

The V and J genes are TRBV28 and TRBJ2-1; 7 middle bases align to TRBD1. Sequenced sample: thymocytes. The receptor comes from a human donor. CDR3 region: CASSGLTSGGNEQFF. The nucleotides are TGTGCCAGCAGTGGATTAACCTCAGGGGGCAATGAGCAGTTCTTC.